A single sample gave rise to the 19 T cell receptor beta chains below, sequenced in a study of cytomegalovirus exposure and HLA in healthy donors. The PCR used 60 Vbeta and 13 Jbeta primers. The table came from immunoSEQ multiplex PCR; TCRdb's copy has only in-frame clones and leaves some out. The sample has roughly 170,000 clones; approximately 84% are singletons. The specimen sequenced was PBMCs. The receptor set was obtained from a woman between 50 and 59 years old in good health and CMV-seropositive.

This sequence joins TRBV9 and TRBJ1-1; tentative D call: TRBD1 (5 bases). The CDR3 is 13 amino acids. CDR1 is SGDLS and CDR2 is YYNGEE in the germline V gene. Between the trimmed V and J ends, which lost 0 bases and 4 bases, there was a span of 7 bases. In DNA form, the CDR3 reads TGTGCCAGCAGCGTAGTAGGGGCCACTGAAGCTTTCTTT. The encoded protein is CASSVVGATEAFF.

The chain couples TRBV2 to TRBJ2-3, with TRBD1 as a possible D gene (6 bases). Germline CDR1 and CDR2: SNHLY and FYNNEI. This CDR3 is built from 14 residues. V lost 5 bases, J lost 0 bases, and 9 bases lay in between. This CDR3 reads CASSQDSSTDTQYF. DNA for the CDR3: TGTGCCAGCAGTCAGGACAGCAGCACAGATACGCAGTATTTT. Variable domain in full (rest from reference TRBV2 and TRBJ2-3): EPEVTQTPSHQVTQMGQEVILRCVPISNHLYFYWYRQILGQKVEFLVSFYNNEISEKSEIFDDQFSVERPDGSNFTLKIRSTKLEDSAMYFCASSQDSSTDTQYFGPGTRLTVL.

The chain uses TRBV6-1 and TRBJ2-1; D might be TRBD1 (6 bases). CDR3 length: 14 residues. Germline CDR1 is MNHNS and CDR2 is SASEGT. With 0 bases removed from V and 11 bases from J, the gap between germline ends came to 14 bases. The CDR3 here is CASSEAPGWGQQFF. The CDR3 bases are TGTGCCAGCAGTGAAGCTCCGGGGTGGGGGCAGCAGTTCTTC.

V gene TRBV7-2 combines with J gene TRBJ2-2; tentative D call: TRBD1 (6 bases). Germline V CDR1 and CDR2: SGHTA, FQGNSA. The CDR3 has 14 amino acids. V was cut by 2 bases and J by 5 bases, with 9 bases left in between. Here the CDR3 DNA reads TGTGCCAGCAGCTTAAGCCAGGGGACCGGGGAGCTGTTTTTT. This translates into CASSLSQGTGELFF.

The chain recombines TRBV5-4 with TRBJ2-7, with 7 bases aligning to TRBD1. V lost 0 bases, J lost 12 bases, and 9 bases stayed unmatched. The CDR3 covers 13 residues. The V gene's germline CDR1 is SGHNT and CDR2 YYREEE (reference sequence). The CDR3 loop reads CASSLERDRGRYF. CDR3 bases: TGTGCCAGCAGCTTGGAGAGGGACAGAGGTCGGTACTTC.

This chain links TRBV5-1 with TRBJ1-4; TRBD1 is a possible D gene (6 bases). V was trimmed by 0 bases and J by 7 bases, leaving 13 bases between them. This CDR3 is 15 amino acids long. Germline loops: CDR1 SGHRS, CDR2 YFSETQ. Written as DNA, the CDR3 is TGCGCCAGCAGCTTGGGGGTACAGGGTAGTGAAAAACTGTTTTTT. This sequence encodes CASSLGVQGSEKLFF.

The rearrangement joins TRBV18 to TRBJ1-5; possibly TRBD1 for D (6 bases). Trimming cost V 3 bases and J 2 bases, with 11 bases left between them. This CDR3 has 15 residues. Germline CDR1 reads KGHSH; CDR2 reads LQKENI. The CDR3 nucleotides are TGTGCCAGCTCACCCAATCCAGGGGGCAATCAGCCCCAGCATTTT. Amino acids: CASSPNPGGNQPQHF.

J is TRBJ2-2 and V is TRBV7-2; perhaps TRBD2 as D (6 bases). CDR3 size: 16 residues. Trimming removed 1 base from V and 8 bases from J, with 17 bases in between. The germline gives CDR1 SGHTA, CDR2 FQGNSA. The CDR3 region has the DNA TGTGCCAGCAGCTTAGTTTCCGGGGGAAACGGGGGGGAGCTGTTTTTT. Protein product: CASSLVSGGNGGELFF.

CDR3 coding DNA: TGTGCCAGCAGTTACACCCGGACAGGGGCGTCGGATACGCAGTATTTT. The encoded protein is CASSYTRTGASDTQYF. V is TRBV6-5 and J is TRBJ2-3; the match to TRBD1 covers 9 bases. Germline V gene data show CDR1 as MNHEY and CDR2 as SVGAGI. After removal of 2 bases from V and 6 bases from J, the junction contained 9 bases not matched to a gene. CDR3 length equals 16 residues.

V is TRBV7-3 and J is TRBJ1-1; D remains ambiguous. The CDR3 sequence is 13 residues long. Germline V gene lookup returns CDR1 SGHTA and CDR2 FQGTGA. V lost 8 bases to trimming and J lost 3 bases, with 13 bases between them. The CDR3: CASQVFGDTEAFF. The DNA of the CDR3 is TGTGCCAGCCAGGTCTTCGGGGACACTGAAGCTTTCTTT.

The rearrangement links TRBV28 to TRBJ2-3; TRBD2 might be the D (5 bases). The CDR3 length is 14 residues. Germline loops: CDR1 MDHEN, CDR2 SYDVKM. V was trimmed by 3 bases and J by 0 bases, leaving 7 bases between them. Here the CDR3 reads CASSFSVSTDTQYF. The CDR3 coding sequence is TGTGCCAGCAGTTTTAGCGTTAGCACAGATACGCAGTATTTT.

This clone was picked up one time. The chain joins TRBV7-9 to TRBJ2-2, with 9 bases fitting TRBD2. The germline CDR1 and CDR2 sequences are SEHNR and FQNEAQ (reference sequence). The V gene end was trimmed by 7 bases and the J gene end by 5 bases; junction bases not matched to a gene: 14. The CDR3 is 17 residues long. CDR3 loop: CASTELERGVYTGELFF. The CDR3 bases are TGTGCCAGCACAGAACTAGAGCGGGGGGTTTATACCGGGGAGCTGTTTTTT.

The chain employs TRBV14 and TRBJ1-2; 8 nucleotides line up with TRBD1. The germline V gene has CDR1 SGHDN and CDR2 FVKESK. CDR3 length equals 15 residues. V shed 1 base, J shed 4 bases, and the junction held 5 bases outside the gene matches. This CDR3 reads CASSQAGTGAYGYTF. The CDR3, as DNA: TGTGCCAGCAGCCAAGCCGGGACAGGAGCCTATGGCTACACCTTC.

The chain recombines TRBV9 with TRBJ2-7; 10 nucleotides align to TRBD1. This CDR3 region has 15 residues. Trimming took 4 bases from V and 3 from J; bases not matched to a gene: 7. Germline V gives CDR1 SGDLS, CDR2 YYNGEE. DNA for the CDR3: TGTGCCAGCAGCCCAGGAGGGACAGGGGACTACGAGCAGTACTTC. It specifies CASSPGGTGDYEQYF.

The V call is TRBV4-3, the J call TRBJ2-1, with 10 bases lining up with TRBD2. Germline-derived CDR1 and CDR2 are LGHNA and YSLEER. CDR3 length: 18 amino acids. Trimming cost V 3 bases and J 3 bases; bases outside gene matches: 11. The CDR3 protein is CASSQEQTSGGDYNEQFF. Written as DNA, the CDR3 is TGCGCCAGCAGCCAGGAGCAGACCAGCGGGGGGGACTACAATGAGCAGTTCTTC.

The V call is TRBV27, the J call TRBJ1-2, with 9 positions matching TRBD1. Germline V gene sequence: CDR1 MNHEY, CDR2 SMNVEV (reference sequence). The J segment lost 8 bases and the V segment lost 5 bases, leaving 12 bases of the junction unmatched. The CDR3 runs to 15 residues. CDR3 nucleotide sequence: TGTGCCAGCAGTCACTCGGGACAGGGAAGAAGGGGCTACACCTTC. Its translation: CASSHSGQGRRGYTF.

The chain carries TRBV7-9 and TRBJ1-1; D is unresolved. The length of the CDR3 is 14 residues. V lost 5 bases, J lost 1 base, and 11 bases lay in between. CDR1 SEHNR and CDR2 FQNEAQ come from the germline V gene (reference sequence). The CDR3 loop reads CASSPGWQNTEAFF. The CDR3 DNA follows: TGTGCCAGCAGCCCCGGGTGGCAGAACACTGAAGCTTTCTTT. Full variable domain (outside the CDR3, taken from reference TRBV7-9 and TRBJ1-1): DTGVSQNPRHKITKRGQNVTFRCDPISEHNRLYWYRQTLGQGPEFLTYFQNEAQLEKSRLLSDRFSAERPKGSFSTLEIQRTEQGDSAMYLCASSPGWQNTEAFFGQGTRLTVV.

The chain uses TRBV10-3 and TRBJ1-3, with D perhaps matching TRBD1 (5 bases). Germline CDR1 ENHRY, CDR2 SYGVKD. This CDR3 contains 12 residues. Trimming pared 2 bases from V and 16 bases from J, leaving 15 bases between. Here the CDR3 reads CAISEPGVTRYF. CDR3 nucleotides: TGTGCCATCAGTGAGCCGGGGGTGACTAGGTATTTT.

The rearrangement links TRBV9 to TRBJ2-3; a possible D gene is TRBD1 (5 bases). CDR1 and CDR2 from the germline V gene are SGDLS and YYNGEE. Trimming removed 1 base from V and 3 bases from J, with 15 bases in between. The CDR3 runs 16 residues. In nucleotides, the CDR3 is TGTGCCAGCAGCGTACGGTCTTCTGGGGCTACAGATACGCAGTATTTT. Translated, it gives CASSVRSSGATDTQYF.